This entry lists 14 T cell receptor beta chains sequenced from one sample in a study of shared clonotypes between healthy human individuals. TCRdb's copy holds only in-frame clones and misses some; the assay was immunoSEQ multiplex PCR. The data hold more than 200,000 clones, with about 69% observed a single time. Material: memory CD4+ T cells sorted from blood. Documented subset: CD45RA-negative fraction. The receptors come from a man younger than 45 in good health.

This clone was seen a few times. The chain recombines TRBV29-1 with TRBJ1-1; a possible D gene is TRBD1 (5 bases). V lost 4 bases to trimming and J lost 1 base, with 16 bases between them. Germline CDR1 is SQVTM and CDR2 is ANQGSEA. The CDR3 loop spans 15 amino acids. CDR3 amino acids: CSVAQGRGPNTEAFF. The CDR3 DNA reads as TGCAGCGTTGCCCAGGGTAGGGGACCGAACACTGAAGCTTTCTTT. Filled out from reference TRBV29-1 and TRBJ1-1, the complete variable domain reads SAVISQKPSRDICQRGTSLTIQCQVDSQVTMMFWYRQQPGQSLTLIATANQGSEATYESGFVIDKFPISRPNLTFSTLTVSNMSPEDSSIYLCSVAQGRGPNTEAFFGQGTRLTVV.

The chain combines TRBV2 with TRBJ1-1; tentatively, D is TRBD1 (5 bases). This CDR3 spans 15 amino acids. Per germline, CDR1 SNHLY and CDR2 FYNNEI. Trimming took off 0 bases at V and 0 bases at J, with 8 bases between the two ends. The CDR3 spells CASSEALQVNTEAFF. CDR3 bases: TGTGCCAGCAGTGAAGCGCTACAGGTGAACACTGAAGCTTTCTTT.

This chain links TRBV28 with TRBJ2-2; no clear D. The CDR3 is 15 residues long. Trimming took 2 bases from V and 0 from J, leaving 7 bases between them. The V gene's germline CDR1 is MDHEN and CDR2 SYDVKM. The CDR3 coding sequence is TGTGCCAGCAGTTTACTAGGGACGAACACCGGGGAGCTGTTTTTT. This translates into CASSLLGTNTGELFF.

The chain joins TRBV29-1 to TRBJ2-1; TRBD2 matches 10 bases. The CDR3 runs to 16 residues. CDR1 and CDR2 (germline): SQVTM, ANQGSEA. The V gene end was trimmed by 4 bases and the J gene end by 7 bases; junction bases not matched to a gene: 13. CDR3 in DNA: TGCAGCGTTGGGCAAGCCGGACTAGCGGCGGGGAATGAGCAGTTCTTC. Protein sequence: CSVGQAGLAAGNEQFF.

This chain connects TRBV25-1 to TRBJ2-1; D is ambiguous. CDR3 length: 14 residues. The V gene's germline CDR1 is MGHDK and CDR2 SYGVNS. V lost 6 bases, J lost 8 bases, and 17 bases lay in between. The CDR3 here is CASSPNTALDEQFF. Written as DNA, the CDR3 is TGTGCCAGCAGCCCTAATACTGCACTCGATGAGCAGTTCTTC.

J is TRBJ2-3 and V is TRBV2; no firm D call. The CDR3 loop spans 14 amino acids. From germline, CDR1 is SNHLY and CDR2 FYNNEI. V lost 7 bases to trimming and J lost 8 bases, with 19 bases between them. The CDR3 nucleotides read TGTGCCAGCACCCAATACGGAAGTTCCTTTACGCAGTATTTT. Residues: CASTQYGSSFTQYF.

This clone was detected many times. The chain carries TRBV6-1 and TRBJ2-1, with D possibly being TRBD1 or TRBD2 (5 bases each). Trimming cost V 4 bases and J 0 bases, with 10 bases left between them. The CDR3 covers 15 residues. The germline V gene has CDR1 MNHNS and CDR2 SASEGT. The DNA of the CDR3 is TGTGCCAGCAGTGGGGGGACGCTCTCCTACAATGAGCAGTTCTTC. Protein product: CASSGGTLSYNEQFF.

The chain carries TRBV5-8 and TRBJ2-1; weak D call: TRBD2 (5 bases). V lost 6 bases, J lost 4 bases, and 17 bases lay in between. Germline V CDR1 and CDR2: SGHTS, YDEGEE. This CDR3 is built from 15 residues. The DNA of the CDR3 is TGTGCCAGCACCCTCGAAGGGCTAGCTTACAATGAGCAGTTCTTC. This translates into CASTLEGLAYNEQFF.

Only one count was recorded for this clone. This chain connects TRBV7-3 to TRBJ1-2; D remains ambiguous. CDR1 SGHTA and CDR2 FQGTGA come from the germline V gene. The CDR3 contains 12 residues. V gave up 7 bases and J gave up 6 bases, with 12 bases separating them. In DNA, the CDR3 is TGTGCCAGCACCCGCATCGGAGATGGCTACACCTTC. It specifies CASTRIGDGYTF.

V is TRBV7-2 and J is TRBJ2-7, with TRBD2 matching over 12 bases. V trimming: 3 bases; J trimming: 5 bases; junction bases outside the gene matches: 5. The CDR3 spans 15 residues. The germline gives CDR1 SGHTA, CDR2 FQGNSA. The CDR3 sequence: CASSLTSGRFDEQYF. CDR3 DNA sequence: TGTGCCAGCAGCTTGACTAGCGGGAGATTCGACGAGCAGTACTTC.

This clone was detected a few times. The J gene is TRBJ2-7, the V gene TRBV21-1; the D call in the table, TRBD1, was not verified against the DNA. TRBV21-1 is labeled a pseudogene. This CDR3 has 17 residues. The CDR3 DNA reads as TGTGCCAGCAGTCCCACCGGGACAGGGGGTTGCGAGGACGAGCAGTACTTC. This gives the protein CASSPTGTGGCEDEQYF.

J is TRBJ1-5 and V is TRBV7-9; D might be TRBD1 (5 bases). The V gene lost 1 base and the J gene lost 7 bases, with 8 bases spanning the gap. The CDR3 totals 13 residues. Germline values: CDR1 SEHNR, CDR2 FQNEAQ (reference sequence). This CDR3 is CASSLGGVQPQHF. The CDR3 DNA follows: TGTGCCAGCAGCTTAGGAGGGGTCCAGCCCCAGCATTTT. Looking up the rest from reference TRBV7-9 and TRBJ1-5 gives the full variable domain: DTGVSQNPRHKITKRGQNVTFRCDPISEHNRLYWYRQTLGQGPEFLTYFQNEAQLEKSRLLSDRFSAERPKGSFSTLEIQRTEQGDSAMYLCASSLGGVQPQHFGDGTRLSIL.

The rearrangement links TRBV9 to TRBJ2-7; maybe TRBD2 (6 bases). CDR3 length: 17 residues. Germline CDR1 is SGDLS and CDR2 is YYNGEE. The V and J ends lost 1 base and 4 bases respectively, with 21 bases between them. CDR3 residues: CASSVSLGGSGLYEQYF. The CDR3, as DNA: TGTGCCAGCAGCGTATCTCTGGGTGGGAGCGGGCTATACGAGCAGTACTTC. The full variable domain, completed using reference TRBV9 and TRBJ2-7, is DSGVTQTPKHLITATGQRVTLRCSPRSGDLSVYWYQQSLDQGLQFLIQYYNGEERAKGNILERFSAQQFPDLHSELNLSSLELGDSALYFCASSVSLGGSGLYEQYFGPGTRLTVT.

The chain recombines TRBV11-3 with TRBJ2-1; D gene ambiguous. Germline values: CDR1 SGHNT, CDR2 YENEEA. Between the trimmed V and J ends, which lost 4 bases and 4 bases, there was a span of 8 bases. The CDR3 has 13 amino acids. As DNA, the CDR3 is TGTGCCAGCAGCTCAACTCCATACAATGAGCAGTTCTTC. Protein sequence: CASSSTPYNEQFF. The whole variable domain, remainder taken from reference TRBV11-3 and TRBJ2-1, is EAGVVQSPRYKIIEKKQPVAFWCNPISGHNTLYWYLQNLGQGPELLIRYENEEAVDDSQLPKDRFSAERLKGVDSTLKIQPAELGDSAVYLCASSSTPYNEQFFGPGTRLTVL.